The 27 T cell receptor beta chains below all came from one sample that was sequenced in a study of blood T cell repertoires in COVID-19 (TCRdb year 2020). Library creation used the immunoSEQ multiplex PCR assay. TCRdb took over this immuneACCESS table, retaining in-frame rearrangements with V and J assigned. Such tables are incomplete; in checked studies, under half of the missing clones stem from an unresolved V gene, and the remainder is unexplained. The sample table contains about 280,000 clones; only one count was recorded for about 90% of them. The biggest ten clones account for over 8.5% of the sample. The specimen was peripheral blood. Receptor source: a woman in her 30s with COVID-19, enrolled during active disease.

Here the CDR3 reads CASSPNLGVNTEAFF. The DNA for the CDR3 is TGTGCCAGCAGCCCCAACCTCGGGGTGAACACTGAAGCTTTCTTT. The rearrangement joins TRBV3-1 (or the pseudogene TRBV3-2) to TRBJ1-1, with D hard to call. The CDR3 spans 15 residues. Trimming cost V 4 bases and J 0 bases, with 12 bases left between them. Germline lookup yields CDR1 LGHDT and CDR2 YNNKEL (reference sequence).

This clone was seen once. This chain connects TRBV3-1 (or the pseudogene TRBV3-2) to TRBJ1-3, with a tentative D call TRBD1 (6 bases). V was cut by 4 bases and J by 3 bases, with 10 bases left in between. The CDR3 has 14 residues. Per germline, CDR1 LGHDT and CDR2 YNNKEL (reference sequence). CDR3 in amino acids: CASSLQGGGNTIYF. The CDR3 coding sequence is TGTGCCAGCAGCCTACAGGGTGGTGGAAACACCATATATTTT.

This clone was seen a single time. J is TRBJ1-5 and V is TRBV27, with D possibly TRBD1 on 6 matching bases. The CDR3 is 20 amino acids. The germline CDR1 and CDR2 sequences are MNHEY and SMNVEV (reference sequence). V was cut by 6 bases and J by 0 bases, with 27 bases left in between. Here the CDR3 reads CASRVPPPGTPPYSNQPQHF. CDR3 coding DNA: TGTGCCAGCAGAGTCCCTCCACCGGGGACACCTCCCTATAGCAATCAGCCCCAGCATTTT.

A few counts support this clone. Additional DNA sequences in this sample encode the identical CDR3. The chain links TRBV28 to TRBJ2-7; D remains unclear. Trimming stripped 3 bases from V and 3 bases from J, with 3 bases between. Looked up from germline, CDR1 is MDHEN and CDR2 is SYDVKM. This CDR3 contains 11 residues. The CDR3 loop reads CASSLRYEQYF. The CDR3 nucleotides are TGTGCCAGCAGTTTGCGCTACGAGCAGTACTTC. Drawing the rest from reference TRBV28 and TRBJ2-7, the complete variable domain is DVKVTQSSRYLVKRTGEKVFLECVQDMDHENMFWYRQDPGLGLRLIYFSYDVKMKEKGDIPEGYSVSREKKERFSLILESASTNQTSMYLCASSLRYEQYFGPGTRLTVT.

CDR3 residues: CASSFPYRGVGELFF. The DNA of the CDR3 is TGTGCCAGCAGTTTCCCCTACCGGGGGGTCGGGGAGCTGTTTTTT. The chain links TRBV28 to TRBJ2-2; 7 bases line up with TRBD2. This CDR3 contains 15 residues. Germline CDR1 is MDHEN and CDR2 is SYDVKM. With 3 bases clipped from V and 7 bases from J, the junction kept 8 bases outside the gene matches.

The rearrangement joins TRBV2 to TRBJ2-5; 8 nucleotides line up with TRBD1. CDR1 is SNHLY and CDR2 is FYNNEI in the germline V gene. The CDR3 runs 15 residues. The junction had 8 bases not matched to a gene; V was cut back by 5 bases and J by 3 bases. DNA of the CDR3: TGTGCCAGCAGTAAAAGGACAGGGAAGGAAGAGACCCAGTACTTC. It translates to CASSKRTGKEETQYF.

The chain carries TRBV11-2 and TRBJ1-1, with 7 bases lining up with TRBD1. There are 14 residues in the CDR3. From germline, CDR1 is SGHAT and CDR2 FQNNGV. V lost 4 bases, J lost 3 bases, and 5 bases stayed unmatched. In nucleotides, the CDR3 is TGTGCCAGCAGCTCCCAGAGGGGGCACACTGAAGCTTTCTTT. It yields the protein CASSSQRGHTEAFF. The whole variable domain, remainder taken from reference TRBV11-2 and TRBJ1-1, is EAGVAQSPRYKIIEKRQSVAFWCNPISGHATLYWYQQILGQGPKLLIQFQNNGVVDDSQLPKDRFSAERLKGVDSTLKIQPAKLEDSAVYLCASSSQRGHTEAFFGQGTRLTVV.

This chain connects TRBV6-5 to TRBJ2-5; D may be TRBD1 (6 bases). V was clipped by 3 bases and J by 5 bases, with 19 bases between them. This CDR3 comprises 16 residues. Germline assignment: CDR1 MNHEY and CDR2 SVGAGI. CDR3 in DNA: TGTGCCAGCAGTTATGGGGCAGGGGTTGTGGGGGAGACCCAGTACTTC. This gives the protein CASSYGAGVVGETQYF.

The chain combines TRBV10-3 with TRBJ1-2; TRBD1 aligns across 7 bases. The trim removed 4 bases at V and 5 bases at J, leaving 7 bases unmatched. CDR1 ENHRY and CDR2 SYGVKD come from the germline V gene. The CDR3 is 14 amino acids. CDR3 loop: CAISGGDSWYGYTF. The CDR3 bases are TGTGCCATCAGTGGGGGGGACAGCTGGTATGGCTACACCTTC.

In DNA, the CDR3 is TGTGCCTGGACTGCAGGGGACTATGGCTACACCTTC. Translation gives CAWTAGDYGYTF. This chain connects TRBV30 to TRBJ1-2; the D gene is possibly TRBD1 (6 bases). The CDR3 runs 12 residues. Germline V lookup: CDR1 GTSNPN, CDR2 SVGIG (reference sequence). V shed 4 bases and J shed 3 bases, with 9 bases lying between them.

The chain is built from TRBV12-3 or TRBV12-4 and TRBJ2-5; 9 bases match TRBD1. Trimming cost V 5 bases and J 5 bases; bases outside gene matches: 3. The length of the CDR3 is 13 residues. The CDR3 DNA reads TGTGCCAGCAGTCAACAGGGGGCGGAGACCCAGTACTTC. Its protein is CASSQQGAETQYF.

The chain combines TRBV27 with TRBJ2-7; a possible D gene is TRBD2 (6 bases). The CDR3 contains 15 residues. Germline CDR1 reads MNHEY; CDR2 reads SMNVEV (reference sequence). V was clipped by 3 bases and J by 1 base, with 13 bases between them. The CDR3 nucleotides are TGTGCCAGCAGTTTTACCGGGACTGGATCCTACGAGCAGTACTTC. Translating it yields CASSFTGTGSYEQYF.

The V and J genes are TRBV6-1 and TRBJ2-3; 7 positions match TRBD2. V lost 3 bases, J lost 5 bases, and 11 bases stayed unmatched. This CDR3 region has 16 residues. Looked up from germline, CDR1 is MNHNS and CDR2 is SASEGT. The CDR3 region has the DNA TGTGCCAGCAGTGATTCCGACGGGGGGTACGGAGATACGCAGTATTTT. This gives the protein CASSDSDGGYGDTQYF.

This clone has only one observation. The V gene is TRBV5-1, the J gene TRBJ1-1; 7 bases align to TRBD1. The trim removed 6 bases at V and 1 base at J, leaving 9 bases unmatched. CDR1 SGHRS and CDR2 YFSETQ come from the germline V gene. The CDR3 totals 15 residues. This CDR3 is CASTPGDSQNTEAFF. The CDR3 DNA reads TGCGCCAGCACCCCCGGGGACAGTCAGAACACTGAAGCTTTCTTT. The complete variable domain, with remaining parts taken from reference TRBV5-1 and TRBJ1-1, reads KAGVTQTPRYLIKTRGQQVTLSCSPISGHRSVSWYQQTPGQGLQFLFEYFSETQRNKGNFPGRFSGRQFSNSRSEMNVSTLELGDSALYLCASTPGDSQNTEAFFGQGTRLTVV.

The chain uses TRBV28 and TRBJ1-4; tentative D call: TRBD1 (5 bases). Germline CDR1 and CDR2: MDHEN and SYDVKM. The CDR3 contains 13 residues. V was trimmed by 5 bases and J by 7 bases, leaving 11 bases between them. The CDR3 bases are TGTGCCAGCAGTCATCAGGGTGGTGAAAAACTGTTTTTT. It is translated as CASSHQGGEKLFF.

The genes are TRBV4-2 and TRBJ2-7; 12 positions match TRBD2. This CDR3 is built from 16 residues. J was trimmed by 6 bases and V by 5 bases; bases with no gene match: 11. Germline V gene sequence: CDR1 LGHNA, CDR2 YNFKEQ. The CDR3 loop reads CASSFASGGASLEQYF. CDR3 DNA: TGTGCCAGCAGCTTTGCTAGCGGGGGGGCCTCGCTCGAGCAGTACTTC.

The V gene is TRBV2, the J gene TRBJ2-3, with D maybe TRBD1 (6 bases). Germline V CDR1 and CDR2: SNHLY, FYNNEI. This CDR3 region has 13 residues. Deletions cut 5 bases from V and 3 bases from J, with 9 bases between. CDR3 in DNA: TGTGCCAGCAGTAGACAGGAGACAGATACGCAGTATTTT. Translated, it gives CASSRQETDTQYF.

The table lists this clone with a count of one. This rearrangement joins TRBV6-6 to TRBJ2-2; perhaps TRBD1 as D (7 bases). Germline loops: CDR1 MNHNY, CDR2 SVGAGI (reference sequence). The length of the CDR3 is 15 residues. V lost 5 bases and J lost 5, with 15 bases in between. The CDR3 DNA reads TGTGCCAGCAGTCCCACCAGGGGGAGGACCGGGGAGCTGTTTTTT. As protein: CASSPTRGRTGELFF.

V usage is TRBV5-1 and J usage is TRBJ1-6, with D uncertain. V was shortened by 8 bases and J by 9 bases, with 18 bases between the two germline ends. There are 14 residues in the CDR3. From germline, CDR1 is SGHRS and CDR2 YFSETQ. CDR3 nucleotides: TGCGCCAGTCGGGAGATTTCGGGAAGTTCACCCCTCCACTTT. Translated, it gives CASREISGSSPLHF.

This clone was seen only a few times. The CDR3 region has the DNA TGTGCCAGCAGGCCATCGGATTCACCCCTCCACTTT. Amino acid sequence: CASRPSDSPLHF. The chain joins TRBV6-5 to TRBJ1-6; no definite D call. CDR1 and CDR2 (germline): MNHEY, SVGAGI. The V end was cut by 6 bases, the J end by 8 bases, with 8 bases between. The CDR3 covers 12 residues.

A remark on this clone: Other DNA sequences in this sample translate to the same CDR3. The CDR3 reads CAWSRGGNTIYF. CDR3 DNA sequence: TGTGCCTGGAGCCGTGGGGGGAACACCATATATTTT. The genes are TRBV30 and TRBJ1-3; tentative D call: TRBD1 (5 bases). The germline CDR1 and CDR2 sequences are GTSNPN and SVGIG (reference sequence). The CDR3 length is 12 residues. The V end lost 3 bases, the J end lost 7 bases, and 10 bases lay between the germline ends.

This clone came up once. This rearrangement joins TRBV19 to TRBJ1-2, with 7 bases aligning to TRBD1. This CDR3 has 13 amino acids. With V trimmed by 6 bases and J by 4 bases, 5 bases remained unmatched. The V gene's germline CDR1 is LNHDA and CDR2 SQIVND (reference sequence). CDR3 amino acids: CASRGGQIYGYTF. The CDR3 DNA is TGTGCCAGTAGAGGGGGACAGATCTATGGCTACACCTTC.

This clone showed up just a few times. The chain has TRBV27 and TRBJ1-2; D call uncertain. Germline V CDR1 and CDR2: MNHEY, SMNVEV (reference sequence). This CDR3 comprises 13 residues. Trimming pared 3 bases from V and 2 bases from J, leaving 7 bases between. The CDR3 DNA reads TGTGCCAGCAGTTTCGTGGGCAACTATGGCTACACCTTC. This codes for CASSFVGNYGYTF.

J is TRBJ2-1 and V is TRBV28, with 9 bases fitting TRBD1. This CDR3 has 15 amino acids. After removal of 5 bases from V and 6 bases from J, the junction contained 8 bases not matched to a gene. The germline V gene has CDR1 MDHEN and CDR2 SYDVKM. CDR3 sequence reads: CASSAGTGRLNEQFF. CDR3 sequence (DNA): TGTGCCAGCAGTGCCGGGACAGGGAGGCTCAATGAGCAGTTCTTC.

The chain joins TRBV5-1 to TRBJ2-7, with TRBD1 identical over 11 bases. The J segment lost 5 bases and the V segment lost 3 bases, leaving 7 bases of the junction unmatched. Germline CDR1 and CDR2: SGHRS and YFSETQ. The CDR3 consists of 15 residues. The CDR3 region is CASSSGQGGVHEQYF. The CDR3 DNA reads TGCGCCAGCAGCTCGGGACAGGGGGGTGTCCACGAGCAGTACTTC. The full variable domain, its missing parts supplied by reference TRBV5-1 and TRBJ2-7, is KAGVTQTPRYLIKTRGQQVTLSCSPISGHRSVSWYQQTPGQGLQFLFEYFSETQRNKGNFPGRFSGRQFSNSRSEMNVSTLELGDSALYLCASSSGQGGVHEQYFGPGTRLTVT.

The chain joins TRBV14 to TRBJ1-2; a possible D gene is TRBD1 (5 bases). In germline, CDR1 is SGHDN, CDR2 FVKESK. Trimming removed 2 bases at V and 7 bases at J, with 26 bases between. The CDR3 is 18 amino acids. CDR3 sequence reads: CASSQLRGWGVKTFGYTF. Written as DNA, the CDR3 is TGTGCCAGCAGCCAATTAAGAGGGTGGGGGGTCAAGACTTTTGGCTACACCTTC.

The chain recombines TRBV7-9 with TRBJ1-1, with D possibly TRBD1 on 5 matching bases. CDR3 length: 15 amino acids. The V end was cut by 1 base, the J end by 4 bases, with 13 bases between. Germline CDR1 reads SEHNR; CDR2 reads FQNEAQ (reference sequence). The CDR3 bases are TGTGCCAGCAGCTTAGTGGTCAGGGCCGTCACTGAAGCTTTCTTT. Encoded protein: CASSLVVRAVTEAFF.